This TCR beta chain came from a study of shared clonotypes between healthy human individuals. Overall study context: Aged between 18 and 49, the donors were a couple of women and three men. Findings and caveats of the study: Since donors were few, the genetic and exposure-history diversity represented was limited. An anticipated effect of sequencing depth on clonotype sharing among donors was recognized.

On this clone itself: Its specificity is unknown.

Sequencing used immunoSEQ multiplex PCR; TCRdb keeps in-frame clones, though not all of them. Of roughly 2.4 million clones in the sample, 90% to 97% were seen once. V was shortened by 6 bases and J by 0 bases, with 12 bases between the two germline ends. This CDR3 is built from 15 residues. Germline V CDR1 and CDR2: SGHVS, FQNEAQ. The authors divided CD4+ cells into CD45RA+ naive and CD45RA-negative memory subsets. V gene TRBV7-8 combines with J gene TRBJ1-3, with D perhaps matching TRBD1 (5 bases). Sample: naive CD4+ T cells sorted from blood. Subset meaning: CD45RA+ positively selected. This clonotype was obtained from a man in his late teens or twenties in good health. CDR3 bases: TGTGCCAGCAGAACTCAGGGTTTCTCTGGAAACACCATATATTTT. This gives the protein CASRTQGFSGNTIYF.